Reported below is one TCR beta chain. What it binds is not known. This sample was included in a study of shared clonotypes between healthy human individuals. The overall study: CD4 naive and memory got three plates each, CD8 naive two, CD8 memory one.

Germline CDR1 reads SGHNT; CDR2 reads YYREEE (reference sequence). This CDR3 is 17 amino acids long. V was cut by 6 bases and J by 1 base, with 22 bases left in between. Replicate PCRs for sorted subsets used 200 to 250 ng DNA; this equaled tens of thousands of T cell genomes. Method: immunoSEQ multiplex PCR; TCRdb's copy keeps in-frame clones and lacks some. Of approximately 1.5 million clones listed, approximately 98.5% are singletons. Study results and caveats: Naive CD4 clonotypes overlapped across a handful of donors at roughly 4.5%. The sole specimen, blood, was sampled, and tissue repertoires likely differ.

The chain combines TRBV5-4 with TRBJ1-1; D is uncertain. Specimen: naive CD4+ T cells sorted from blood. Subset meaning: CD45RA+ positively selected. The sequence derives from a man aged 25 to 45 in good health. CDR3 region: CASTKKRETPKNTEAFF. As DNA, the CDR3 is TGTGCCAGCACTAAAAAAAGGGAAACGCCCAAGAACACTGAAGCTTTCTTT.